This T cell receptor (beta chain) derives from a study of early T cells in non-severe SARS-CoV-2 infection (dated by TCRdb to 2020 to 2022). A note on the overall study: Because TCR sequencing relied on bulk RNA taken from unsorted whole blood, pairing of alpha and beta chains was not possible. What the study reported, not specific to this receptor: Matching against VDJdb was skewed toward anti-spike CD8 responses, likely underestimated virus-specific expansions, and missed private and CD4 specificities.

The library was obtained by 5' RACE. TCRdb names NextSeq 500 as the instrument used. Unique molecular identifiers were attached to individual cDNA molecules in the TCR library protocol so that sequencing error and PCR bias could be corrected. Both TCR alpha and beta chains were sequenced, and tight co-correlation was observed between alpha and beta sequence abundances in each sample. Per the authors' processing: Decombinator V4 was used to annotate the V gene, J gene and CDR3 of the TCR sequences. Expanded TCRs were defined as changing significantly between any two time points under a Poisson model with p below 0.0001. Abundances of TCRs were expressed as counts per million after normalisation to the total number of TCRs sequenced in each sample. TRAV1-2 paired with TRAJ12, TRAJ20 or TRAJ33 defined MAIT TCRs, while TRAV10 paired with TRAJ18 defined iNKT TCRs. A search of VDJdb, accessed on 1 November 2021, was run for TCRs annotated to CMV, EBV and SARS-CoV-2, with TCRs annotated for multiple antigens excluded. The public reads were reprocessed in TCRdb via fastp at Q25 and MiXCR, keeping in-frame beta chains. Each entry merges the rows of one CDR3 protein and shows their most common DNA and genes. These V and J calls derive from TCRdb rather than the authors' analysis. In all, the sample holds about 62,000 distinct CDR3 sequences, and less than 10% of those were seen once. The ten largest clones capture less than 1.5% of the sample.

This clonotype was picked up many times. Its antigen remains unidentified. It has no much larger one-base neighbor in the sample; base qualities were not kept. Set within a cohort of healthcare workers in London, UK, this nested case-control study involved weekly PCR testing of nasopharyngeal swabs along with blood sampling. Healthcare workers were recruited during the week of the UK lockdown, between 23 and 31 March 2020, and followed weekly for up to about 15 weeks. A distance of 11 bases separates the germline ends of V and J, which lose 5 bases and 3 bases respectively. The CDR3 goes from the cysteine to the phenylalanine over 14 residues. CDR3 DNA only is kept here, 42 bases in frame from base 1. Looking up the germline V gene (reference sequence) yields CDR1 SEHNR and CDR2 FQNEAQ.

The clonotype comes from an adult who was a healthcare worker with PCR-confirmed SARS-CoV-2 infection or an uninfected control (not recorded which). Recombination joined TRBV7-9 with TRBJ1-5, with the identity of the D gene unclear. Sequencing was done on a sample of whole blood. This receptor carries the CDR3 CASSPATSNQPQHF. The sequence in DNA is TGTGCCAGCAGCCCCGCAACCTCCAATCAGCCCCAGCATTTT.